This T cell receptor beta chain was obtained from a study of shared clonotypes between healthy human individuals. TCRdb's table, derived via immunoSEQ multiplex PCR, lists solely in-frame clones and lacks some. The data show about 2.1 million clones, with roughly 91% seen just once and 1.7% held by the top ten. Naive CD8 isolation took CD45RO-negative cells positively selected for CCR7 and excluded terminally differentiated effector memory CD45RA+ cells. The CDR3 loop spans 13 amino acids. Deletions cut 2 bases from V and 4 bases from J, with 7 bases between. Per germline, CDR1 MNHEY and CDR2 SVGAGI.

Sequencing was performed on naive CD8+ T cells from PBMCs. J is TRBJ2-3 and V is TRBV6-5, with no clear D. The sequence was collected from a man between 18 and 35 years old in good health. Some clones in this sample may be carry-over from other donors' samples. CDR3 residues: CASSYVESDTQYF. CDR3 nucleotide sequence: TGTGCCAGCAGTTACGTCGAATCAGATACGCAGTATTTT.